This section outlines one T cell receptor (beta chain) sequence together with its context. Its antigen is as yet unknown. The data stem from a study of a mutant IDH1 vaccine in newly diagnosed glioma. About the research overall: Vaccines began 4-6 weeks after radiotherapy alone, or with temozolomide cycles. Patients under treatment included roughly 60% males and roughly 40% females and had a mean age of approximately 44 years.

Notes on the study in general: Pseudoprogression apparently lacked any relation to changes in top peripheral T cell clonotypes.

Method: immunoSEQ multiplex PCR; TCRdb's copy keeps in-frame clones and lacks some. The sample yields 50,000 to 70,000 clones, roughly four fifths seen once. The germline V gene encodes CDR1 SQVTM and CDR2 ANQGSEA. Trimming took 6 bases from V and 2 from J, leaving 14 bases between them. The length of the CDR3 is 14 residues. The time point is: week 35, safety follow-up. Vaccine doses each comprised 300 ug of mutant IDH1 20-mer peptide, with topical imiquimod. Donors' newly diagnosed IDH1-mutant WHO grade 3 or 4 astrocytomas lacked nuclear ATRX. The V call is TRBV29-1, the J call TRBJ2-1; D might be TRBD1 (6 bases). The clonotype comes from a man in his forties or fifties with glioma. Sequencing used PBMCs, obtained from a glioma patient whose treatment included an IDH1 peptide vaccine. CDR3 DNA: TGCAGCGTCCCCGCTACAGGGACCTACAATGAGCAGTTCTTC. Protein: CSVPATGTYNEQFF.